A selection of T cell receptor beta chains follows, all from one sample in a study of PD-1 blockade in classical Hodgkin lymphoma. Measured with immunoSEQ multiplex PCR; TCRdb has only the in-frame clones, and not every one. Here the sample spans around 60,000 clones, approximately 90% being singletons. Sequenced material: peripheral blood mononuclear cells (PBMCs), taken before the fourth cycle of nivolumab. The receptors stem from a human donor with classical Hodgkin lymphoma. CDR3s include the opening cysteine and the closing phenylalanine or tryptophan. A D gene is named only where the DNA matches it firmly. Clone size is shown for a subset of rows, as once, few, many or a class of expanded clone.

J gene	V gene	clone size	D gene	CDR3 protein	CDR3 DNA
TRBJ2-6	TRBV10-3	NA	NA	CAIRHDSGANVLTF	TGTGCCATCAGACACGACTCTGGGGCCAACGTCCTGACTTTC
TRBJ2-7	TRBV7-6	NA	NA	CASSLGRSVGLEQYF	TGTGCCAGCAGCTTAGGAAGGTCGGTCGGTCTGGAGCAGTACTTC
TRBJ1-4	TRBV11-2	NA	NA	CASSSFPTTNEKLFF	TGTGCCAGCTCTAGTTTTCCCACAACTAATGAAAAACTGTTTTTT
TRBJ2-7	TRBV28	NA	TRBD1	CASSYRGKASYEQYF	TGTGCCAGCAGCTACAGGGGGAAGGCATCCTACGAGCAGTACTTC
TRBJ1-2	TRBV19	once	NA	CASSSLPDGNYGYTF	TGTGCCAGTAGTTCACTACCCGACGGCAACTATGGCTACACCTTC
TRBJ1-5	TRBV2	NA	TRBD1	CASSQGQENQPQHF	TGTGCCAGCAGCCAGGGACAGGAAAATCAGCCCCAGCATTTT
TRBJ2-3	TRBV5-1	NA	NA	CASSFWRGATDTQYF	TGCGCCAGCAGCTTCTGGAGAGGGGCGACAGATACGCAGTATTTT
TRBJ2-7	TRBV19	NA	NA	CASAREGGYEQYF	TGTGCCAGCGCCCGCGAGGGGGGCTACGAGCAGTACTTC
TRBJ2-5	TRBV19	NA	NA	CASSPMQGETQYF	TGTGCCAGTAGTCCGATGCAGGGGGAGACCCAGTACTTC
TRBJ2-3	TRBV28	NA	TRBD2	CASTYRGGKDTQYF	TGTGCCAGCACCTACCGGGGGGGGAAGGACACGCAGTATTTT
TRBJ1-2	TRBV12-5	NA	NA	CASGGTLLQGTYGYTF	TGTGCTAGTGGTGGGACCCTTTTGCAGGGGACCTATGGCTACACCTTC
TRBJ2-5	TRBV7-9	NA	NA	CASGSWWGAGETQYF	TGTGCCAGCGGGAGTTGGTGGGGGGCCGGAGAGACCCAGTACTTC
TRBJ2-7	TRBV2	NA	TRBD1	CASSPNRGVSYEQYF	TGTGCCAGCAGCCCAAACAGGGGAGTCTCCTACGAGCAGTACTTC
TRBJ2-1	TRBV28	NA	NA	CASTIHSRGRSLLNEQFF	TGTGCCAGCACTATACATTCCAGGGGTCGGTCTTTGCTGAATGAGCAGTTCTTC
TRBJ2-3	TRBV6-1	NA	NA	CASLFGGHRTDTQYF	TGTGCCAGCTTGTTCGGGGGTCATCGCACAGATACGCAGTATTTT
TRBJ2-7	TRBV18	NA	TRBD2	CASSPLAGGPYEQYF	TGTGCCAGCTCCCCGCTAGCGGGGGGCCCGTACGAGCAGTACTTC
TRBJ1-1	TRBV6-1	NA	NA	CASSPKGHMNTEAFF	TGTGCCAGCAGTCCGAAGGGGCACATGAACACTGAAGCTTTCTTT
TRBJ1-1	TRBV6-1	NA	NA	CASSDTGWDTEAFF	TGTGCCAGCAGTGATACAGGATGGGACACTGAAGCTTTCTTT
TRBJ1-5	TRBV4-1	NA	NA	CASSQVGPLGDHSNQPQHF	TGCGCCAGCAGCCAAGTGGGACCCCTGGGAGATCATAGCAATCAGCCCCAGCATTTT
TRBJ2-1	TRBV28	NA	NA	CASSTSRGTYNEQFF	TGTGCCAGCAGTACTAGTCGGGGAACCTACAATGAGCAGTTCTTC
TRBJ2-7	TRBV6-1	NA	NA	CASSAESPPYEQYF	TGTGCCAGCAGTGCAGAGTCCCCCCCCTACGAGCAGTACTTC
TRBJ2-6	TRBV12-2	NA	NA	CASRLTSSGANVLTF	TGTGCAAGTCGCTTAACAAGCTCTGGGGCCAACGTCCTGACTTTC
TRBJ2-7	TRBV19	once	NA	CASSILFGQFYEQYF	TGTGCCAGTAGTATTTTATTTGGACAGTTCTACGAGCAGTACTTC
TRBJ2-1	TRBV29-1	NA	NA	CSVDHVPRGGNEQFF	TGCAGCGTTGACCACGTCCCACGGGGAGGTAATGAGCAGTTCTTC
TRBJ2-1	TRBV18	NA	TRBD2	CASSPRGGLSYEQFF	TGTGCCAGCTCACCGCGGGGGGGCCTCAGCTATGAGCAGTTCTTC
TRBJ2-7	TRBV5-6	NA	NA	CASSLGVYEQYF	TGTGCCAGCAGCTTGGGGGTCTACGAGCAGTACTTC
TRBJ2-7	TRBV15	NA	NA	CATSREVGWYEQYF	TGTGCCACCAGCAGAGAGGTCGGTTGGTACGAGCAGTACTTC